What follows are 18 T cell receptor beta chains derived from one specimen sequenced in a study of metastatic and nonmetastatic thyroid tumors. Patients underwent thyroid surgery, and none had received any treatment before it. TCRdb reanalyzed the PCR reads via MiXCR. The sample shows 35,000 to 40,000 clones, less than 30% of them seen only once. The sample comprised blood. Every receptor here comes from a male donor with papillary thyroid cancer or a benign thyroid nodule (not recorded which). Some clones in this sample may be carry-over from other donors' samples.

Only a few counts were recorded for this clone. One base away lies a much larger clone, so this may be a sequencing read error. In the same sample, other DNA sequences code for this CDR3. The rearrangement joins TRBV13 to TRBJ2-3, with D possibly being TRBD2 (6 bases). V lost 0 bases, J lost 0 bases, and 16 bases lay in between. This CDR3 spans 18 amino acids. Germline values: CDR1 PRHDT, CDR2 FYEKMQ (reference sequence). The CDR3: CASSLGLIGSGSTDTQYF. CDR3 nucleotides: TGTGCCAGCAGCTTAGGCCTAATCGGTAGCGGTAGCACAGATACGCAGTATTTT.

The chain is built from TRBV19 and TRBJ1-1; possible D gene TRBD1, 5 bases. From germline, CDR1 is LNHDA and CDR2 SQIVND (reference sequence). The CDR3 is 14 amino acids. V lost 8 bases, J lost 1 base, and 14 bases lay in between. The CDR3 is CASSAGGTNTEAFF. DNA for the CDR3: TGTGCCAGTTCCGCGGGGGGGACGAACACTGAAGCTTTCTTT.

The gene calls are TRBV9 and TRBJ2-5, with a tentative D call TRBD1 (6 bases). The CDR3 loop spans 14 amino acids. In germline, CDR1 is SGDLS, CDR2 YYNGEE. V lost 4 bases, J lost 5 bases, and 15 bases lay in between. CDR3 DNA: TGTGCCAGCAGCATGACAGGCTTCGGGGAGACCCAGTACTTC. Protein sequence: CASSMTGFGETQYF.

The chain joins TRBV18 to TRBJ1-1; no firm D call. The germline V gene encodes CDR1 KGHSH and CDR2 LQKENI. CDR3 size: 16 residues. Trimming removed 6 bases from V and 0 bases from J, with 17 bases in between. The CDR3 reads CASSEWLGSMNTEAFF. The CDR3 DNA is TGTGCCAGCTCCGAATGGCTGGGGTCCATGAACACTGAAGCTTTCTTT. The full variable domain, with the rest looked up from reference TRBV18 and TRBJ1-1, is NAGVMQNPRHLVRRRGQEARLRCSPMKGHSHVYWYRQLPEEGLKFMVYLQKENIIDESGMPKERFSAEFPKEGPSILRIQQVVRGDSAAYFCASSEWLGSMNTEAFFGQGTRLTVV.

The sample holds a few counts of this clone. The genes are TRBV20-1 and TRBJ2-7, with TRBD2 matching over 11 bases. There are 14 residues in the CDR3. The germline V gene has CDR1 DFQATT and CDR2 SNEGSKA (reference sequence). V gave up 3 bases and J gave up 3 bases; unmatched junction bases: 4. The CDR3 loop is CSARELAGVYEQYF. The CDR3, as DNA: TGCAGTGCTAGGGAACTAGCGGGAGTCTACGAGCAGTACTTC.

The CDR3 DNA reads as TGTGCCAGCAGGTCTAGCGGGGCGAACAATGAGCAGTTCTTC. This translates into CASRSSGANNEQFF. The chain is built from TRBV6-2 or TRBV6-3 and TRBJ2-1, with TRBD2 matching over 9 bases. Germline CDR1 MNHEY, CDR2 SVGEGT. Trimming took 6 bases from V and 5 from J; bases not matched to a gene: 5. This CDR3 region has 14 residues.

This clone is labeled as medium-sized. The chain employs TRBV11-2 and TRBJ1-6; D is undetermined. The germline gives CDR1 SGHAT, CDR2 FQNNGV. The V gene lost 2 bases and the J gene lost 10 bases, with 15 bases spanning the gap. This CDR3 contains 15 residues. The CDR3 loop reads CASSLRTDFGSPLHF. The DNA of the CDR3 is TGTGCCAGCAGCTTAAGGACGGACTTCGGCTCACCCCTCCACTTT.

The table lists this clone with a few counts. V is TRBV4-2 and J is TRBJ1-1; D remains ambiguous. V was pared by 1 base and J by 3 bases, with 9 bases between. The CDR3 is 14 residues long. CDR1 is LGHNA and CDR2 is YNFKEQ in the germline V gene. CDR3 in DNA: TGTGCCAGCAGCCAAGTCAGCCGGGACACTGAAGCTTTCTTT. Translation: CASSQVSRDTEAFF.

The chain employs TRBV28 and TRBJ1-5; unclear D gene. V was clipped by 8 bases and J by 7 bases, with 15 bases between them. The CDR3 has 13 amino acids. The germline gives CDR1 MDHEN, CDR2 SYDVKM. Here the CDR3 reads CASQVSYDQPQHF. The CDR3 region has the DNA TGTGCCAGCCAGGTATCGTACGACCAGCCCCAGCATTTT.

This clone was counted at least ten times. V usage is TRBV6-2 or TRBV6-3 and J usage is TRBJ2-5; 7 bases align to TRBD2. This CDR3 has 15 residues. Germline V gives CDR1 MNHEY, CDR2 SVGEGT. Trimming took 0 bases from V and 2 from J; bases not matched to a gene: 3. CDR3 loop: CASSYSASGQETQYF. The CDR3, as DNA: TGTGCCAGCAGTTACTCGGCTAGCGGACAAGAGACCCAGTACTTC.

This clone showed up many times. V and J are TRBV5-4 and TRBJ2-3; the D gene is possibly TRBD1 (5 bases). V was shortened by 4 bases and J by 1 base, with 16 bases between the two germline ends. CDR3 size: 16 residues. Germline CDR1 reads SGHNT; CDR2 reads YYREEE (reference sequence). The CDR3, as DNA: TGTGCCAGCAGCACGCGCAGGGCCGGAGGCACAGATACGCAGTATTTT. It translates to CASSTRRAGGTDTQYF.

The chain employs TRBV6-1 and TRBJ2-7, with a tentative D call TRBD1 (5 bases). CDR1 is MNHNS, CDR2 SASEGT, per germline. The CDR3 length is 13 residues. V lost 5 bases and J lost 3, with 11 bases in between. The CDR3 bases are TGTGCCAGCAGTCACGACAGCAGCTACGAGCAGTACTTC. It encodes CASSHDSSYEQYF.

This chain joins TRBV20-1 and TRBJ2-5, with 13 bases fitting TRBD2. CDR1 DFQATT and CDR2 SNEGSKA come from the germline V gene (reference sequence). Germline trimming cut 1 base from V and 4 bases from J; bases unmatched to any gene: 0. This CDR3 comprises 14 residues. CDR3 DNA sequence: TGCAGTGCTAGAGGGACTAGCGGGAGAGAGACCCAGTACTTC. This sequence encodes CSARGTSGRETQYF.

This clone showed up just a few times. The J gene is TRBJ1-2, the V gene TRBV28; a weak D match, TRBD1 (5 bases). The CDR3 covers 12 residues. Germline CDR1 MDHEN, CDR2 SYDVKM. V was trimmed by 6 bases and J by 8 bases, leaving 13 bases between them. In nucleotides, the CDR3 is TGTGCCAGCAGCGACAGCCTAAGGGGCTACACCTTC. This encodes CASSDSLRGYTF.

This clone showed up just a few times. This chain links TRBV6-2 or TRBV6-3 with TRBJ1-1; D is unresolved. This CDR3 spans 17 amino acids. Trimming shortened V by 2 bases and J by 1 base, and 17 bases separated the two germline ends. Germline V CDR1 and CDR2: MNHEY, SVGEGT. In DNA, the CDR3 is TGTGCCAGCAGTTACCAGAAAGGGCTCTGGGGGAACACTGAAGCTTTCTTT. This codes for CASSYQKGLWGNTEAFF.

By sample fraction, this clone is medium-sized. V and J are TRBV6-4 and TRBJ2-2; 9 nucleotides agree with TRBD2. CDR1 MRHNA and CDR2 SNTAGT come from the germline V gene. The J segment lost 5 bases and the V segment lost 6 bases, leaving 4 bases of the junction unmatched. The length of the CDR3 is 14 residues. The CDR3 is CASSVAGETGELFF. CDR3 in DNA: TGTGCCAGCAGCGTAGCGGGAGAAACCGGGGAGCTGTTTTTT.

This chain uses TRBV30 with TRBJ2-3, with D possibly matching TRBD2 (5 bases). Per the germline V gene, CDR1 is GTSNPN and CDR2 is SVGIG (reference sequence). Trimming cost V 1 base and J 5 bases, with 13 bases left between them. The CDR3 loop spans 14 amino acids. The CDR3 protein is CAWSAEGGEDTQYF. The CDR3 nucleotides read TGTGCCTGGAGTGCAGAGGGCGGCGAAGATACGCAGTATTTT. Full variable domain (remainder filled in from reference TRBV30 and TRBJ2-3): SQTIHQWPATLVQPVGSPLSLECTVEGTSNPNLYWYRQAAGRGLQLLFYSVGIGQISSEVPQNLSASRPQDRQFILSSKKLLLSDSGFYLCAWSAEGGEDTQYFGPGTRLTVL.

The chain links TRBV7-3 to TRBJ2-1; D is unresolved. CDR1 is SGHTA and CDR2 is FQGTGA in the germline V gene. Deletions cut 6 bases from V and 7 bases from J, with 13 bases between. The CDR3 runs to 13 residues. CDR3 DNA sequence: TGTGCCAGCAGGTTAGATAACGGTAATGAGCAGTTCTTC. Translating gives CASRLDNGNEQFF.